This record covers a single T cell receptor (beta chain). Trimming at V came to 4 bases and at J to 1 base, leaving 6 bases not matched to a gene. CDR3 length: 16 residues. Looked up from germline, CDR1 is SGHTS and CDR2 is YDEGEE. This sample was included in a study of shared clonotypes between healthy human individuals. The assay was immunoSEQ multiplex PCR, and TCRdb's table has in-frame clones only and misses some. The sample records 450,000 to 600,000 clones, more than 65% being singletons. Sequences were obtained from PBMCs. The source of this sequence is a woman aged 35 to 49 in good health. Some clones in this sample may be carry-over from other donors' samples. V gene TRBV5-8 combines with J gene TRBJ2-5; 11 bases align to TRBD2. This CDR3 reads CASSPGLAVLQETQYF. The DNA for the CDR3 is TGTGCCAGCAGCCCGGGACTAGCGGTACTCCAAGAGACCCAGTACTTC.